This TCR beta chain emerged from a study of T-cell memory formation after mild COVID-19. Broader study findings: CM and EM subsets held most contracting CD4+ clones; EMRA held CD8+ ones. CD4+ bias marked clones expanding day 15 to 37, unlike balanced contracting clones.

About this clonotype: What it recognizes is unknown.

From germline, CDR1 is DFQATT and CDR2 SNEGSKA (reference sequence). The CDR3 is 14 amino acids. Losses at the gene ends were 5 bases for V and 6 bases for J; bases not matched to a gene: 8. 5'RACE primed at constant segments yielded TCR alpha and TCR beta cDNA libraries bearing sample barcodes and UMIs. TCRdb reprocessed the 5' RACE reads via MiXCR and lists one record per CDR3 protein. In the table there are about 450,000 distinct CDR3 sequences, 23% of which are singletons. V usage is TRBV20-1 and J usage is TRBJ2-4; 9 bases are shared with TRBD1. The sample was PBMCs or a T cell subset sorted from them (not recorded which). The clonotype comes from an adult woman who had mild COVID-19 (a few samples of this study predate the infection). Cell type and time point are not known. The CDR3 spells CSALPGQGTNIQYF. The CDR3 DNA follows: TGCAGTGCTCTTCCGGGACAGGGTACAAACATTCAGTACTTC.